This T cell receptor beta chain was recovered during a study of T cell responses to AZD1222 COVID-19 vaccine. In the study overall: Pooled samples include second doses given at about 4 or 12 weeks. Study results and caveats: Reports indicate that nearly half of spike-specific TCRs are directed at unmutated variant regions.

This CDR3 is built from 12 residues. V was clipped by 0 bases and J by 6 bases; unmatched bases: 0. From germline, CDR1 is SGHRS and CDR2 YFSETQ. Assay: immunoSEQ multiplex PCR; the TCRdb copy retains only in-frame clones and omits some. The table has roughly 140,000 clones, more than 75% seen once; the top ten hold 4.5% to 6.5%. With regard to this clone: Its antigen is still unknown.

The sample in question was peripheral blood, obtained on day 0 of AZD1222 vaccination. The rearrangement links TRBV5-1 to TRBJ2-7, with TRBD1 matching 7 bases. The receptor was isolated from an adult in good health. The CDR3, as DNA: TGCGCCAGCAGCTTGGACAGGGGCGAGCAGTACTTC. Translation gives CASSLDRGEQYF.